The next 28 T cell receptor beta chains were all read from a single sample in a study of T cell responses to AZD1222 COVID-19 vaccine. The assay was immunoSEQ multiplex PCR, and TCRdb's table has in-frame clones only and misses some. The data contain around 120,000 clones, just over 85% of them singletons. The sequencing used peripheral blood, collected on day 0 of MenACWY control vaccination. These receptors were collected from an adult in good health.

This rearrangement joins TRBV29-1 to TRBJ2-3, with D perhaps matching TRBD1 (5 bases). Trimming removed 7 bases from V and 0 bases from J, with 8 bases in between. CDR1 SQVTM and CDR2 ANQGSEA come from the germline V gene. The CDR3 length is 12 residues. The CDR3 DNA reads TGCAGCGCTGACAGTAGCACAGATACGCAGTATTTT. Translation gives CSADSSTDTQYF.

The chain employs TRBV19 and TRBJ1-1, with D maybe TRBD1 (5 bases). V lost 11 bases and J 0 bases, leaving 13 bases between the germline ends. The CDR3 covers 13 residues. From germline, CDR1 is LNHDA and CDR2 SQIVND (reference sequence). The CDR3 DNA follows: TGTGCCTGTGGGGCAGGTGTGAACACTGAAGCTTTCTTT. Translating it yields CACGAGVNTEAFF.

This sequence joins TRBV16 and TRBJ2-7; D might be TRBD1 or TRBD2, each matching 5 bases. There are 14 residues in the CDR3. V shed 4 bases and J shed 6 bases, with 16 bases lying between them. Germline V gene lookup returns CDR1 KGHSY and CDR2 FQNENV. Written as DNA, the CDR3 is TGTGCCAGCAGCCTCCGGGGCGGCTTTGGCGAGCAGTACTTC. This translates into CASSLRGGFGEQYF.

The gene calls are TRBV6-4 and TRBJ1-2; D might be TRBD1 (5 bases). The germline V and J ends were trimmed by 6 bases and 0 bases, with 17 bases remaining between them. The CDR3 covers 16 residues. Germline assignment: CDR1 MRHNA and CDR2 SNTAGT. The CDR3 sequence is CASRDGTGESNYGYTF. Here the CDR3 DNA reads TGTGCCAGCAGGGACGGGACGGGAGAATCTAACTATGGCTACACCTTC.

The chain links TRBV6-1 to TRBJ2-1; 8 bases fit TRBD1. Germline CDR1 MNHNS, CDR2 SASEGT. CDR3 length equals 15 residues. Germline trimming cut 5 bases from V and 3 bases from J; bases unmatched to any gene: 6. The CDR3 DNA sequence: TGTGCCAGCAGTCGGGGACAGGAGATCTACAATGAGCAGTTCTTC. Translating it yields CASSRGQEIYNEQFF.

Notes on this clone: The identical CDR3 is also encoded by other nucleotide sequences in the sample. The rearrangement links TRBV5-1 to TRBJ2-1; 9 positions agree with TRBD2. The CDR3 has 15 amino acids. Germline CDR1 SGHRS, CDR2 YFSETQ. V lost 0 bases to trimming and J lost 6 bases; unmatched junction nucleotides: 4. The CDR3 DNA sequence: TGCGCCAGCAGCTTGGGTCTAGCGGGACGCAATGAGCAGTTCTTC. It encodes CASSLGLAGRNEQFF. Variable domain in full (rest from reference TRBV5-1 and TRBJ2-1): KAGVTQTPRYLIKTRGQQVTLSCSPISGHRSVSWYQQTPGQGLQFLFEYFSETQRNKGNFPGRFSGRQFSNSRSEMNVSTLELGDSALYLCASSLGLAGRNEQFFGPGTRLTVL.

The chain recombines TRBV13 with TRBJ2-1; D not resolved. The V gene's germline CDR1 is PRHDT and CDR2 FYEKMQ (reference sequence). Trimming stripped 5 bases from V and 0 bases from J, with 14 bases between. The CDR3 has 16 residues. CDR3 sequence (DNA): TGTGCCAGCAGCACTCGGACGCCCCACTCCTACAATGAGCAGTTCTTC. The encoded protein is CASSTRTPHSYNEQFF.

This chain joins TRBV19 and TRBJ1-5, with D unclear. Germline lookup yields CDR1 LNHDA and CDR2 SQIVND (reference sequence). The CDR3 totals 13 residues. The V end lost 10 bases, the J end lost 2 bases, and 12 bases lay between the germline ends. The CDR3, as DNA: TGTGCCACTAGAACTTCAGGCAATCAGCCCCAGCATTTT. Translation: CATRTSGNQPQHF.

The chain joins TRBV5-6 to TRBJ1-2; D might be TRBD1 (5 bases). Trimming shortened V by 5 bases and J by 8 bases, and 19 bases separated the two germline ends. The germline CDR1 and CDR2 sequences are SGHDT and YYEEEE. CDR3 length equals 14 residues. The CDR3 nucleotides read TGTGCCAGCAGGACTTGGGGAGGGGCCATGGGCTACACCTTC. Protein product: CASRTWGGAMGYTF. The variable domain in full, with the rest retrieved from reference TRBV5-6 and TRBJ1-2, is DAGVTQSPTHLIKTRGQQVTLRCSPKSGHDTVSWYQQALGQGPQFIFQYYEEEERQRGNFPDRFSGHQFPNYSSELNVNALLLGDSALYLCASRTWGGAMGYTFGSGTRLTVV.

The gene calls are TRBV6-1 and TRBJ2-5, with D possibly matching TRBD2 (7 bases). Germline CDR1 MNHNS, CDR2 SASEGT. The CDR3 totals 15 residues. The V gene lost 2 bases and the J gene lost 5 bases, with 15 bases spanning the gap. This chain's CDR3 is CASSEIMEGGETQYF. CDR3 coding DNA: TGTGCCAGCAGTGAAATTATGGAGGGGGGGGAGACCCAGTACTTC.

This chain uses TRBV12-3 or TRBV12-4 with TRBJ1-2; 7 bases match TRBD1. The CDR3 has 13 residues. Trimming took 0 bases from V and 13 from J; bases not matched to a gene: 8. This CDR3 reads CASSLAWNRGFTF. The CDR3 DNA sequence: TGTGCCAGCAGTTTAGCGTGGAACAGGGGTTTCACCTTC.

The chain links TRBV29-1 to TRBJ1-2; D remains ambiguous. The CDR3 spans 12 residues. V shed 6 bases and J shed 8 bases, with 16 bases lying between them. Germline V lookup: CDR1 SQVTM, CDR2 ANQGSEA. The CDR3 bases are TGCAGCGTCCTCACGGTTAGTTGGGGCTACACCTTC. It yields the protein CSVLTVSWGYTF. Filled out from reference TRBV29-1 and TRBJ1-2, the complete variable domain reads SAVISQKPSRDICQRGTSLTIQCQVDSQVTMMFWYRQQPGQSLTLIATANQGSEATYESGFVIDKFPISRPNLTFSTLTVSNMSPEDSSIYLCSVLTVSWGYTFGSGTRLTVV.

The V call is TRBV14, the J call TRBJ2-7, with D unclear. The CDR3 is 17 residues long. With 0 bases removed from V and 2 bases from J, the gap between germline ends came to 17 bases. Germline V gives CDR1 SGHDN, CDR2 FVKESK. The CDR3 region is CASSQEVFPTLPYEQYF. CDR3 sequence (DNA): TGTGCCAGCAGCCAAGAGGTATTCCCTACCCTCCCCTACGAGCAGTACTTC.

The V call is TRBV3-1 (or the pseudogene TRBV3-2), the J call TRBJ1-1, with D hard to call. This CDR3 comprises 12 residues. The germline V and J ends were trimmed by 1 base and 7 bases, with 7 bases remaining between them. In germline, CDR1 is LGHDT, CDR2 YNNKEL (reference sequence). In nucleotides, the CDR3 is TGTGCCAGCAGCCAAGGCCGACTTGAAGCTTTCTTT. As protein: CASSQGRLEAFF.

This chain connects TRBV29-1 to TRBJ2-1, with 9 bases identical to TRBD1. The CDR3 is 13 amino acids. CDR1 is SQVTM and CDR2 is ANQGSEA in the germline V gene. With V trimmed by 7 bases and J by 5 bases, 6 bases remained unmatched. CDR3 sequence: CSGTGVHDNEQFF. The CDR3 DNA follows: TGCAGCGGGACAGGGGTTCATGACAATGAGCAGTTCTTC.

V usage is TRBV15 and J usage is TRBJ1-1; the match to TRBD1 covers 10 bases. The CDR3 runs to 17 residues. The germline CDR1 and CDR2 sequences are LNHNV and YYDKDF (reference sequence). The V gene end was trimmed by 5 bases and the J gene end by 0 bases; junction bases not matched to a gene: 9. In DNA form, the CDR3 reads TGTGCCACCAGCGGCCGGGACAGGGGTCTTGTGAACACTGAAGCTTTCTTT. Protein sequence: CATSGRDRGLVNTEAFF. The full variable domain, completed using reference TRBV15 and TRBJ1-1, is DAMVIQNPRYQVTQFGKPVTLSCSQTLNHNVMYWYQQKSSQAPKLLFHYYDKDFNNEADTPDNFQSRRPNTSFCFLDIRSPGLGDTAMYLCATSGRDRGLVNTEAFFGQGTRLTVV.

The chain carries TRBV9 and TRBJ2-2; TRBD1 aligns across 7 bases. Germline V gives CDR1 SGDLS, CDR2 YYNGEE. V lost 4 bases, J lost 5 bases, and 8 bases stayed unmatched. The CDR3 spans 15 residues. CDR3 bases: TGTGCCAGCAGCCCCCGACAGGGTCAGACCGGGGAGCTGTTTTTT. Its protein product is CASSPRQGQTGELFF.

V gene TRBV5-6 combines with J gene TRBJ1-2; TRBD1 matches at 7 bases. CDR3 length: 12 amino acids. CDR1 is SGHDT and CDR2 is YYEEEE in the germline V gene. Trimming at V came to 3 bases and at J to 8 bases, leaving 4 bases not matched to a gene. The CDR3 protein is CASSSRGNGYTF. The CDR3, as DNA: TGTGCCAGCAGCTCCAGGGGGAACGGCTACACCTTC.

The genes are TRBV4-1 and TRBJ2-3, with 7 bases fitting TRBD2. Germline lookup yields CDR1 MGHRA and CDR2 YSYEKL. This CDR3 spans 17 amino acids. With 0 bases clipped from V and 4 bases from J, the junction kept 10 bases outside the gene matches. CDR3 DNA: TGCGCCAGCAGCCAAGAGAACTACCCCCGGGAGGCAGATACGCAGTATTTT. It specifies CASSQENYPREADTQYF.

The rearrangement links TRBV24-1 to TRBJ2-3, with 12 bases aligning to TRBD2. This CDR3 has 21 residues. The V gene end was trimmed by 10 bases and the J gene end by 9 bases; junction bases not matched to a gene: 31. Germline loops: CDR1 KGHDR, CDR2 SFDVKD. The chain's CDR3 is CATQSGAGLAGLAGPLETQYF. CDR3 DNA sequence: TGTGCCACGCAGTCCGGCGCGGGACTAGCGGGCCTGGCTGGCCCCTTAGAGACGCAGTATTTT.

This clone was seen just once. This chain connects TRBV5-1 to TRBJ1-6, with 10 nucleotides matching TRBD1. V trimming: 9 bases; J trimming: 8 bases; junction bases outside the gene matches: 8. The CDR3 has 14 amino acids. Germline values: CDR1 SGHRS, CDR2 YFSETQ. The CDR3 protein is CATSPGTGDSPLHF. The CDR3 bases are TGCGCCACCTCACCCGGGACAGGGGATTCACCCCTCCACTTT.

The V and J genes are TRBV29-1 and TRBJ2-7; D unclear. CDR1 is SQVTM, CDR2 ANQGSEA, per germline. The length of the CDR3 is 12 residues. Trimming removed 7 bases from V and 2 bases from J, with 12 bases in between. The CDR3 DNA sequence: TGCAGCGCCAGGACGGAGCCCTACGAGCAGTACTTC. This encodes CSARTEPYEQYF.

The chain has TRBV6-1 and TRBJ1-4, with D tentatively TRBD1 (6 bases). V lost 4 bases and J 0 bases, leaving 18 bases between the germline ends. The CDR3 length is 18 residues. Germline V gene lookup returns CDR1 MNHNS and CDR2 SASEGT. The CDR3 spells CASSAHDTGFATNEKLFF. CDR3 nucleotide sequence: TGTGCCAGCAGTGCCCACGATACAGGGTTCGCAACTAATGAAAAACTGTTTTTT.

The rearrangement joins TRBV7-2 to TRBJ1-2; D is possibly TRBD1 (5 bases). The CDR3 extends over 16 amino acids. The V and J ends lost 3 bases and 8 bases respectively, with 22 bases between them. Per the germline V gene, CDR1 is SGHTA and CDR2 is FQGNSA. The CDR3 region has the DNA TGTGCCAGCAGCTTCTACACCCCGGGGCCGTTGGGCGGCTACACCTTC. It translates to CASSFYTPGPLGGYTF.

This chain joins TRBV2 and TRBJ1-5; unclear D gene. This CDR3 has 12 residues. Per the germline V gene, CDR1 is SNHLY and CDR2 is FYNNEI. The V end was cut by 7 bases, the J end by 7 bases, with 11 bases between. The CDR3 DNA follows: TGTGCCAGCACCCAGACGGCACAGCCCCAGCATTTT. Its protein is CASTQTAQPQHF. The variable domain in full, completed from reference TRBV2 and TRBJ1-5, reads EPEVTQTPSHQVTQMGQEVILRCVPISNHLYFYWYRQILGQKVEFLVSFYNNEISEKSEIFDDQFSVERPDGSNFTLKIRSTKLEDSAMYFCASTQTAQPQHFGDGTRLSIL.

In this sample, this clone turned up a few times. The chain links TRBV6-5 to TRBJ1-1; the D is unclear. The CDR3 has 13 residues. V lost 6 bases, J lost 1 base, and 9 bases lay in between. Germline V lookup: CDR1 MNHEY, CDR2 SVGAGI. The CDR3 sequence: CASSLYTNTEAFF. The CDR3 DNA reads TGTGCCAGCAGCCTATACACGAACACTGAAGCTTTCTTT.

This chain uses TRBV5-4 with TRBJ2-2, with D hard to call. Looked up from germline, CDR1 is SGHNT and CDR2 is YYREEE (reference sequence). The V end lost 0 bases, the J end lost 6 bases, and 0 bases lay between the germline ends. This CDR3 is built from 11 residues. CDR3 region: CASSLAGELFF. In DNA form, the CDR3 reads TGTGCCAGCAGCTTGGCCGGGGAGCTGTTTTTT. The full variable domain, its missing parts supplied by reference TRBV5-4 and TRBJ2-2, is ETGVTQSPTHLIKTRGQQVTLRCSSQSGHNTVSWYQQALGQGPQFIFQYYREEENGRGNFPPRFSGLQFPNYSSELNVNALELDDSALYLCASSLAGELFFGEGSRLTVL.

This clone has just one count. The chain is built from TRBV30 and TRBJ2-7; 10 bases are a match to TRBD2. V lost 4 bases to trimming and J lost 7 bases; unmatched junction nucleotides: 10. Germline CDR1 is GTSNPN and CDR2 is SVGIG (reference sequence). The CDR3 runs to 14 residues. The CDR3 sequence is CAWTPLAGWGEQYF. DNA for the CDR3: TGTGCCTGGACCCCACTAGCGGGGTGGGGGGAGCAGTACTTC.